These 15 T cell receptor beta chains were all obtained from the same sample, sequenced in a study of response to subunit inactivated influenza vaccine. TCRdb reanalysed the RT-PCR reads using MiXCR and keeps one entry per CDR3 protein. Here the sample spans 500,000 to 600,000 distinct CDR3 sequences, approximately 14% being singletons. This sample comprised PBMCs from blood, obtained 11 to 12 days after vaccination. The source is a man in his fifties who received an inactivated influenza vaccine.

A few counts support this clonotype. This rearrangement joins TRBV12-3 or TRBV12-4 to TRBJ1-1; D is undetermined. V was shortened by 6 bases and J by 3 bases, with 11 bases between the two germline ends. This CDR3 has 13 amino acids. For the CDR3, the DNA is TGTGCCAGCAGGAGGCCTTCAGACACTGAAGCTTTCTTT. As protein: CASRRPSDTEAFF.

In nucleotides, the CDR3 is TGTGCCAGCAGTGGCCTCCGGGACCATTCTGCCAGGGAGCAGTTCTTC. The encoded protein is CASSGLRDHSAREQFF. The gene calls are TRBV28 and TRBJ2-1; either TRBD1 or TRBD2 may supply D (5 bases each). This CDR3 contains 16 residues. Germline values: CDR1 MDHEN, CDR2 SYDVKM. V shed 5 bases and J shed 10 bases, with 24 bases lying between them.

The sample holds a few counts of this clonotype. The chain has TRBV3-1 and TRBJ2-7; TRBD1 might be the D (6 bases). Per the germline V gene, CDR1 is LGHDT and CDR2 is YNNKEL (reference sequence). The CDR3 sequence is 15 residues long. Between the trimmed V and J ends, which lost 5 bases and 2 bases, there was a span of 16 bases. In nucleotides, the CDR3 is TGTGCCAGCAGCTCACCCGGGACAAGCCCCTACGAGCAGTACTTC. It encodes CASSSPGTSPYEQYF.

This chain joins TRBV19 and TRBJ2-3; D remains unclear. The V end was cut by 4 bases, the J end by 7 bases, with 15 bases between. CDR1 is LNHDA, CDR2 SQIVND, per germline (reference sequence). CDR3 length: 14 residues. For the CDR3, the DNA is TGTGCCAGTAGTAGAGCTTTTGCCAGCTATACGCAGTATTTT. Its translation is CASSRAFASYTQYF.

This clonotype appeared a few times. The chain links TRBV29-1 to TRBJ2-1; TRBD2 matches 7 bases. Unmatched junction bases numbered 21, after V lost 6 bases and J lost 7 bases. The V gene's germline CDR1 is SQVTM and CDR2 ANQGSEA. This CDR3 comprises 17 residues. The CDR3 nucleotides are TGCAGCGTGGGGAGCTCGAGCGGGATCTCCTTTTCTAATGAGCAGTTCTTC. This translates into CSVGSSSGISFSNEQFF.

This clonotype has more than one count but fewer than ten. This chain joins TRBV20-1 and TRBJ2-7, with D possibly TRBD2 on 6 matching bases. V was pared by 7 bases and J by 6 bases, with 19 bases between. The CDR3 sequence is 13 residues long. Germline V CDR1 and CDR2: DFQATT, SNEGSKA (reference sequence). The CDR3 sequence: CSGPRGLALEQYF. CDR3 DNA: TGCAGTGGACCTAGAGGGCTAGCGCTCGAGCAGTACTTC.

The table lists this clonotype with many counts. This chain joins TRBV6-1 and TRBJ2-7, with unresolved D. CDR1 is MNHNS, CDR2 SASEGT, per germline. V lost 0 bases and J lost 4, with 4 bases in between. The CDR3 spans 12 residues. The CDR3 DNA is TGTGCCAGCAGTGAAGCGGGATACGAGCAGTACTTC. Translation: CASSEAGYEQYF.

This clonotype showed up just a few times. The rearrangement uses TRBV4-3 and TRBJ2-3; D may be TRBD2 (5 bases). CDR1 is LGHNA, CDR2 YSLEER, per germline. Trimming removed 4 bases from V and 3 bases from J, with 14 bases in between. The length of the CDR3 is 15 residues. The CDR3 protein is CASSRGRGGTDTQYF. The DNA for the CDR3 is TGCGCCAGCAGCCGAGGAAGAGGAGGTACAGATACGCAGTATTTT.

Only a few counts were recorded for this clonotype. The CDR3 DNA reads TGTGCCAGCAGTGCTTTGGGCTTAGGCTACAATGAGCAGTTCTTC. Protein product: CASSALGLGYNEQFF. The gene calls are TRBV6-1 and TRBJ2-1; D gene ambiguous. Germline CDR1 reads MNHNS; CDR2 reads SASEGT. With 4 bases removed from V and 3 bases from J, the gap between germline ends came to 13 bases. This CDR3 comprises 15 residues.

This clonotype was detected only a few times. The chain couples TRBV10-2 to TRBJ1-3; the D is unclear. Germline V gene data show CDR1 as WSHSY and CDR2 as SAAADI. The CDR3 extends over 14 amino acids. V gave up 2 bases and J gave up 2 bases, with 7 bases separating them. CDR3: CASSEAFAGNTIYF. The CDR3 DNA sequence: TGCGCCAGCAGTGAGGCATTTGCTGGAAACACCATATATTTT.

This clonotype was seen more than once but under ten times. The chain carries TRBV5-6 and TRBJ2-7; D not certain. Trimming left V 0 bases short and J 1 base short, with 8 bases between. The CDR3 length is 14 residues. CDR1 is SGHDT and CDR2 is YYEEEE in the germline V gene. CDR3: CASSLEVSSYEQYF. The CDR3 bases are TGTGCCAGCAGCTTGGAGGTCAGTTCCTACGAGCAGTACTTC.

This clonotype was detected once. This may be a read error: a much more frequent sequence differs by one nucleotide. V and J are TRBV5-1 and TRBJ2-5; D perhaps matches TRBD1 (5 bases). Germline V gene sequence: CDR1 SGHRS, CDR2 YFSETQ. This CDR3 region has 13 residues. Trimming removed 6 bases from V and 5 bases from J, with 14 bases in between. The DNA for the CDR3 is TGCGCCAGCACCCCCCCAGGGCATGAGACCCAGTACTTC. Its protein product is CASTPPGHETQYF.

The sample holds a few counts of this clonotype. This chain connects TRBV20-1 to TRBJ2-5; 8 positions agree with TRBD1. This CDR3 comprises 13 residues. The V gene end was trimmed by 2 bases and the J gene end by 5 bases; junction bases not matched to a gene: 4. In germline, CDR1 is DFQATT, CDR2 SNEGSKA (reference sequence). The CDR3 nucleotides are TGCAGTGCTAGATCGGACAGGGAGGAGACCCAGTACTTC. This gives the protein CSARSDREETQYF.

Many counts were recorded for this clonotype. This chain uses TRBV7-2 with TRBJ2-3; D uncertain. The V and J ends lost 1 base and 5 bases respectively, with 4 bases between them. The CDR3 runs 12 residues. Germline lookup yields CDR1 SGHTA and CDR2 FQGNSA. CDR3 in amino acids: CASSLEVDTQYF. As DNA, the CDR3 is TGTGCCAGCAGCTTAGAAGTAGATACGCAGTATTTT.

The gene calls are TRBV20-1 and TRBJ2-3; D is perhaps TRBD1 (5 bases). The CDR3 totals 13 residues. Germline values: CDR1 DFQATT, CDR2 SNEGSKA (reference sequence). Trimming removed 6 bases at V and 2 bases at J, with 12 bases between. The CDR3 DNA follows: TGCAGTGCAGACAGCCAAAACACAGATACGCAGTATTTT. Protein: CSADSQNTDTQYF.